Shown below are 4 T cell receptor beta chains from a single sample sequenced in a study of T cells in Graves' hyperthyroidism and ophthalmopathy. Amplified TCR beta CDR3 regions derived from RNA transcripts. During a first-round RT-PCR of the TCR CDR3, the HTBI primer set was used. TCRdb independently ran MiXCR on the multiplex PCR reads; one entry per CDR3 protein. The repertoire holds over 350,000 distinct CDR3 sequences, more than 12% seen once, with 28% in the top ten. Sequenced sample: blood. The receptors were sampled from a man aged 50-60 years with Graves' ophthalmopathy.

This clonotype was seen at least ten times. The rearrangement joins TRBV29-1 to TRBJ2-1, with D unresolved. Germline CDR1 reads SQVTM; CDR2 reads ANQGSEA. This CDR3 region has 15 residues. The V gene lost 7 bases and the J gene lost 0 bases, with 16 bases spanning the gap. The CDR3 reads CSGGSIGSSYNEQFF. CDR3 nucleotide sequence: TGCAGCGGGGGTTCGATCGGCAGCTCCTACAATGAGCAGTTCTTC.

A word on this clonotype: A much bigger clone sits one base away, suggesting this may be a read error. This chain uses TRBV14 with TRBJ2-1, with 8 bases matching TRBD1. The J call is doubtful: the DNA matches TRBJ2-7 better. The CDR3 extends over 16 amino acids. CDR1 is SGHDN and CDR2 is FVKESK in the germline V gene. This chain's CDR3 is CASSHTDRGWDNEQYF. The CDR3 DNA sequence: TGTGCCAGCAGCCACACCGACAGGGGTTGGGACAATGAGCAGTACTTC.

This clonotype was picked up many times. This sequence joins TRBV12-3 or TRBV12-4 and TRBJ2-1; tentatively, D is TRBD1 or TRBD2 (8 bases each). V dropped 6 bases and J dropped 4 bases, with 19 bases sitting between them. CDR3 length: 16 amino acids. Here the CDR3 DNA reads TGTGCCAGCAGAGCCAGGGGGCGGGAGGAATACAATGAGCAGTTCTTC. It codes for CASRARGREEYNEQFF.

The chain is built from TRBV10-2 and TRBJ1-1; D might be TRBD1 (6 bases). Looked up from germline, CDR1 is WSHSY and CDR2 is SAAADI. The CDR3 contains 15 residues. The germline V and J ends were trimmed by 4 bases and 1 base, with 13 bases remaining between them. The CDR3 loop is CASSATGTQNTEAFF. The CDR3 DNA reads as TGCGCCAGCAGTGCTACCGGGACACAGAACACTGAAGCTTTCTTT.